The clone carrying this T cell receptor beta chain has a handful of counts. The antigen is not known. Unique molecular identifiers featured in each of the TCR beta cDNA libraries. Via MiXCR, TCRdb re-called the PCR reads, giving one row per CDR3 protein. Of roughly 800,000 distinct CDR3 sequences in the sample, about half were seen once. This record belongs to a study of post-analysis software for immune sequencing data. The CDR3 runs 13 residues. The germline V gene encodes CDR1 WSHSY and CDR2 SAAADI. Study-wide results and caveats: TRBV segments more frequent in patients than in controls numbered about 5 and included TRBV5-6, TRBV5-1 and TRBV20-1.

This chain links TRBV10-2 with TRBJ2-5; D is unclear. TRBJ2-7 matches the DNA end more closely, so the J call is doubtful. This TCR derives from a girl aged 10 to 17 with multiple sclerosis. Sequenced input: blood. The CDR3 coding sequence is TGCGCCAGCAGTGAGTTTGGCGGCCACGAGCAGTACTTC. Translated: CASSEFGGHEQYF.